This passage covers 17 T cell receptor beta chains from one sample sequenced in a study of CD8 T cells in Susac syndrome. Reverse transcription used about 0.5 to 1 ug RNA and random hexamers. TCRdb re-called the immunoSEQ multiplex PCR reads through MiXCR, storing one row per CDR3 protein. The data show fewer than 200,000 distinct CDR3 sequences, 90% to 95% seen once. What was sequenced was CD8+ T cells from PBMCs. The receptor set was obtained from a human donor with multiple sclerosis.

The CDR3 DNA reads as TGTGCCAGCAGCTCCTGGGAACAGGGGGATGGCTACACCTTC. Protein product: CASSSWEQGDGYTF. V and J are TRBV13 and TRBJ1-2, with 8 bases identical to TRBD1. The CDR3 sequence is 14 residues long. Losses at the gene ends were 4 bases for V and 6 bases for J; bases not matched to a gene: 7. Germline assignment: CDR1 PRHDT and CDR2 FYEKMQ (reference sequence).

This chain connects TRBV6-5 to TRBJ1-4; D remains unclear. Germline loops: CDR1 MNHEY, CDR2 SVGAGI. V was shortened by 0 bases and J by 0 bases, with 8 bases between the two germline ends. There are 16 residues in the CDR3. This CDR3 is CASSYSQRATNEKLFF. CDR3 nucleotide sequence: TGTGCCAGCAGTTACTCGCAGCGGGCAACTAATGAAAAACTGTTTTTT.

The chain uses TRBV7-9 and TRBJ2-5; 7 nucleotides align to TRBD1. Germline loops: CDR1 SEHNR, CDR2 FQNEAQ (reference sequence). V lost 5 bases, J lost 1 base, and 4 bases stayed unmatched. This CDR3 comprises 14 residues. This chain's CDR3 is CASSGAGGQETQYF. The CDR3 DNA sequence: TGTGCCAGCAGCGGCGCAGGGGGCCAAGAGACCCAGTACTTC.

This sequence joins TRBV29-1 and TRBJ2-7; the D gene is possibly TRBD1 (6 bases). This CDR3 comprises 12 residues. Trimming removed 4 bases from V and 2 bases from J, with 9 bases in between. Germline-derived CDR1 and CDR2 are SQVTM and ANQGSEA. The CDR3 is CSVAGVAYEQYF. CDR3 nucleotide sequence: TGCAGCGTTGCAGGGGTCGCCTACGAGCAGTACTTC.

The genes are TRBV3-1 and TRBJ2-5; TRBD1 might be the D (5 bases). The V and J ends lost 3 bases and 5 bases respectively, with 19 bases between them. Germline CDR1 LGHDT, CDR2 YNNKEL (reference sequence). CDR3 length equals 16 residues. CDR3 nucleotide sequence: TGTGCCAGCAGCCAGGACACGGGCCCCCTCCTGGAGACCCAGTACTTC. Translating it yields CASSQDTGPLLETQYF.

This rearrangement joins TRBV14 to TRBJ2-7, with TRBD2 matching over 8 bases. The CDR3 loop spans 13 amino acids. Trimming took 4 bases from V and 6 from J; bases not matched to a gene: 5. In germline, CDR1 is SGHDN, CDR2 FVKESK. The CDR3 DNA follows: TGTGCCAGCAGCCTGGGACTAGTTGCCGAGCAGTACTTC. This sequence encodes CASSLGLVAEQYF.

The V and J genes are TRBV21-1 and TRBJ1-6. TRBV21-1 is a known pseudogene. This CDR3 is built from 15 residues. The CDR3 loop reads CASSPLDRADSPLHF. In DNA, the CDR3 is TGTGCCAGCAGCCCCTTGGATCGGGCCGATTCACCCCTCCACTTT.

The CDR3 sequence: CASSITSGTAYNEQFF. In nucleotides, the CDR3 is TGTGCCAGTAGTATCACTAGCGGGACGGCGTACAATGAGCAGTTCTTC. The J gene is TRBJ2-1, the V gene TRBV19; 10 bases are a match to TRBD2. The CDR3 consists of 16 residues. From germline, CDR1 is LNHDA and CDR2 SQIVND (reference sequence). J was trimmed by 4 bases and V by 3 bases; bases with no gene match: 6.

The chain employs TRBV11-2 and TRBJ2-7; D tentatively fits TRBD1 or TRBD2 (5 bases each). Germline lookup yields CDR1 SGHAT and CDR2 FQNNGV. V lost 4 bases to trimming and J lost 3 bases, with 10 bases between them. The CDR3 totals 13 residues. The CDR3 DNA sequence: TGTGCCAGCAGCTGGGGACCACTCTACGAGCAGTACTTC. This sequence encodes CASSWGPLYEQYF. The whole variable domain, filled in from reference TRBV11-2 and TRBJ2-7, reads EAGVAQSPRYKIIEKRQSVAFWCNPISGHATLYWYQQILGQGPKLLIQFQNNGVVDDSQLPKDRFSAERLKGVDSTLKIQPAKLEDSAVYLCASSWGPLYEQYFGPGTRLTVT.

The chain carries TRBV20-1 and TRBJ2-1, with 9 bases matching TRBD2. The CDR3 length is 15 residues. CDR1 is DFQATT, CDR2 SNEGSKA, per germline (reference sequence). The J segment lost 12 bases and the V segment lost 5 bases, leaving 17 bases of the junction unmatched. CDR3 in DNA: TGCAGTGCTCCAATCCCGGGACTAGCCTCTACTGGGCAGTTCTTC. Encoded protein: CSAPIPGLASTGQFF.

V usage is TRBV12-3 or TRBV12-4 and J usage is TRBJ1-5; no clear D gene. V was clipped by 0 bases and J by 5 bases, with 11 bases between them. This CDR3 region has 15 residues. CDR3 loop: CASSLAPLTDQPQHF. DNA for the CDR3: TGTGCCAGCAGTTTAGCACCACTCACGGATCAGCCCCAGCATTTT.

This sequence joins TRBV12-5 and TRBJ1-5; D is undetermined. The CDR3 has 14 residues. V dropped 6 bases and J dropped 0 bases, with 9 bases sitting between them. Germline loops: CDR1 LGHNT, CDR2 FRNRAP. The CDR3 reads CASGPPFSNQPQHF. CDR3 bases: TGTGCTAGTGGCCCTCCCTTTAGCAATCAGCCCCAGCATTTT.

The V gene is TRBV20-1, the J gene TRBJ1-2; no reliable D call. CDR3 length: 14 residues. CDR1 and CDR2 (germline): DFQATT, SNEGSKA (reference sequence). Deletions cut 4 bases from V and 2 bases from J, with 14 bases between. CDR3 amino acids: CSATNSGFNYGYTF. The CDR3 bases are TGCAGTGCTACTAATTCTGGATTCAACTATGGCTACACCTTC.

The CDR3 bases are TGTGCCAGCAGACCGGGACAGGGGTTATCTGAAGCTTTCTTT. Translating it yields CASRPGQGLSEAFF. The chain combines TRBV27 with TRBJ1-1; 10 nucleotides line up with TRBD1. V trimming: 6 bases; J trimming: 6 bases; junction bases outside the gene matches: 7. The germline V gene encodes CDR1 MNHEY and CDR2 SMNVEV (reference sequence). CDR3 length equals 14 residues.

This chain connects TRBV3-1 to TRBJ2-2; D is perhaps TRBD2 (5 bases). Germline CDR1 reads LGHDT; CDR2 reads YNNKEL (reference sequence). The CDR3 length is 16 residues. With 0 bases removed from V and 6 bases from J, the gap between germline ends came to 14 bases. The CDR3 DNA is TGTGCCAGCAGCCAAGATCACGGGGAGTTTTCCGGGGAGCTGTTTTTT. It encodes CASSQDHGEFSGELFF. Variable domain in full (rest from reference TRBV3-1 and TRBJ2-2): DTAVSQTPKYLVTQMGNDKSIKCEQNLGHDTMYWYKQDSKKFLKIMFSYNNKELIINETVPNRFSPKSPDKAHLNLHINSLELGDSAVYFCASSQDHGEFSGELFFGEGSRLTVL.

The genes are TRBV11-2 and TRBJ2-1, with D tentatively TRBD2 (5 bases). Germline assignment: CDR1 SGHAT and CDR2 FQNNGV. The ends were cut back, 1 base at V and 7 bases at J, with 14 bases in the middle. There are 15 residues in the CDR3. CDR3 loop: CASSLVVRGMNEQFF. CDR3 bases: TGTGCCAGCAGCTTAGTCGTCCGGGGAATGAATGAGCAGTTCTTC.

V is TRBV29-1 and J is TRBJ2-1; possibly TRBD2 for D (5 bases). This CDR3 has 15 amino acids. In germline, CDR1 is SQVTM, CDR2 ANQGSEA. Trimming took 3 bases from V and 0 from J, leaving 12 bases between them. For the CDR3, the DNA is TGCAGCGTTGACGAGCGGTCGAGCTCCTACAATGAGCAGTTCTTC. This encodes CSVDERSSSYNEQFF.